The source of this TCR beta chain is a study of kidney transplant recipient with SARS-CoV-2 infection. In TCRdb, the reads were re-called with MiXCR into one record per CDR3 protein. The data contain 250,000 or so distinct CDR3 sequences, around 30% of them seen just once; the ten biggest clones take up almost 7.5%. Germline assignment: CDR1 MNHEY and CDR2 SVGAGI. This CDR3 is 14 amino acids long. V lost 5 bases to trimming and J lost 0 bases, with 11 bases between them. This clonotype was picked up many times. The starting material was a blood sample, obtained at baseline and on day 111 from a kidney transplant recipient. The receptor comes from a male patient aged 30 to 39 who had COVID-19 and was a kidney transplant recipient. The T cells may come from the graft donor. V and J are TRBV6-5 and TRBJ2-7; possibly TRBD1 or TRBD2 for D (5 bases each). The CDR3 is CASSVEGPSYEQYF. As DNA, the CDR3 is TGTGCCAGCAGTGTTGAGGGGCCCTCCTACGAGCAGTACTTC.